This section outlines one T cell receptor (beta chain) sequence together with its context. Its antigen is unknown. Base qualities are not provided; no much larger clone lies one nucleotide away. This specimen belongs to a study of shared clonotypes between healthy human individuals (dated by TCRdb to the early 2020s). The study in broad terms: The cohort included a few men and a couple of women between 18 and 49 years of age. Each donor's leukapheresis produced roughly between about 0.85 and 10 billion PBMCs. Different laboratories and diverse techniques were used to prepare libraries and sequence TCR repertoires, to increase sequencing depth and limit assay-specific biases. To estimate repertoire size and how much clonotype sharing occurs between individuals, the study deeply sequenced the blood TCR repertoires of 4 to 6 healthy adults. For each donor, CD4 naive and CD4 memory were each given three plates, CD8 naive was given two plates, and CD8 memory was given one plate. Results and caveats for the whole study, not just this receptor: Clonotypes shared by all four sorted-subset donors showed higher generation probabilities than non-shared clonotypes. Pairwise subsampling indicated that sequencing depth was expected to affect the degree of clonotype sharing among donors. The genetic and exposure-history diversity represented was limited by the small number of donors. Incomplete sequencing was indicated by rarefaction of sorted-subset datasets, despite the large sequencing depth. Estimated clonotype richness was generally larger for naive than for memory subsets. Sampling was restricted to blood, and TCR repertoires in tissue are likely to differ from TCR repertoires in blood. About 5% of naive CD4, around 3.5% of naive CD8, about 2.4% of memory CD4, and 0.4% of memory CD8 clonotypes were shared across several donors.

Using the deep immunoSEQ assay, TCR CDR3 regions were amplified from genomic DNA by multiplex PCR. Extracted genomic DNA from each cell subset was distributed evenly across all wells of several immunoSEQ 96-well plates, and each plate was treated as a replicate. For sorted subsets, around 200 ng genomic DNA, equal to about 30,000 T cell genomes, was loaded into each replicate PCR. Purified libraries were measured with a Qubit 3.0 fluorometer, size-checked on a Bioanalyzer 2100, and measured again with the KAPA Library Quantification kit. Every immunoSEQ 96-well plate was sequenced on a dedicated single-read 150-cycle Illumina NextSeq 550 flow cell. Per the source publication's procedure: Because the immunoSEQ output included only junctional sequences and no quality scores, the filtering could not be the same as the filtering used for full-length reads. To assign V/J genes and CDR3, sequences were annotated using PyIR, a Python wrapper for IgBLAST v1.9, with IMGT germline references. Any read was removed if the V/J assignment was weak (E-value above 1e-6), the CDR3 was missing, or the read contained stop codons, out-of-frame junctions, or ambiguous translated residues. V3J clonotypes were defined as sequences sharing an identical inferred V gene, J gene, and CDR3 amino acid sequence. Percentage overlap between repertoires was calculated by dividing the number of shared unique clonotypes by the size of the smaller repertoire. Three approaches were used to assess repertoire richness: RTK rarefaction, the Chao1 estimator, and Recon v2.1 estimates of unobserved clonotypes. OLGA was used to compute generation probabilities for all TCRbeta clonotypes that the gDNA method yielded from four donors. TCRdb took over this immuneACCESS table, retaining in-frame rearrangements with V and J assigned. Such tables are incomplete; in checked studies, under half of the missing clones stem from an unresolved V gene, and the remainder is unexplained. Clone size and V and J calls were adopted from that table, with D and trimming inferred from the DNA. This sample has roughly 2.5 million clones in its table, and just over 90% of those were observed once. Jointly, the top ten make up more than 0.12% of the sample.

Healthy HIV-negative adults with no recently reported acute infections or vaccinations were included as donors. All donors were Caucasian adults living in Nashville, Tennessee, USA. Magnetic negative selection was used to enrich CD4+ T cells, after which naive cells were positively selected on CD45RA and the negative fraction became the memory subset. Blood was collected by leukapheresis, and PBMCs were isolated by Ficoll-Histopaque density gradient centrifugation and then cryopreserved in liquid nitrogen vapor phase. Purity and quantity of every magnetically sorted T cell population were checked by analytical flow cytometry. Each sorted fraction had its genomic DNA isolated and then quantified by UV absorbance on a Nanodrop 2000c. The receptor was derived from a man between 18 and 29 years old in good health. The sample consisted of naive CD4+ T cells sorted from blood. The sample's cell subset or site, from its label and the paper: CD45RA+ positively selected.

The DNA reads as follows: TGTGCCAGCAGTTTAAGGGCTTACACAGATACGCAGTATTTT. Its protein reads: CASSLRAYTDTQYF. The chain is made from TRBV27 and TRBJ2-3, with the D gene uncertain. V is clipped by 2 bases and J by 2 bases, and the sequence between their germline boundaries is 8 bases long. Spanning cysteine to phenylalanine, the CDR3 consists of 14 amino acids. Solely the CDR3 DNA is kept, with 42 bases framed from the first base. The germline V gene encodes CDR1 MNHEY and CDR2 SMNVEV (reference sequence).